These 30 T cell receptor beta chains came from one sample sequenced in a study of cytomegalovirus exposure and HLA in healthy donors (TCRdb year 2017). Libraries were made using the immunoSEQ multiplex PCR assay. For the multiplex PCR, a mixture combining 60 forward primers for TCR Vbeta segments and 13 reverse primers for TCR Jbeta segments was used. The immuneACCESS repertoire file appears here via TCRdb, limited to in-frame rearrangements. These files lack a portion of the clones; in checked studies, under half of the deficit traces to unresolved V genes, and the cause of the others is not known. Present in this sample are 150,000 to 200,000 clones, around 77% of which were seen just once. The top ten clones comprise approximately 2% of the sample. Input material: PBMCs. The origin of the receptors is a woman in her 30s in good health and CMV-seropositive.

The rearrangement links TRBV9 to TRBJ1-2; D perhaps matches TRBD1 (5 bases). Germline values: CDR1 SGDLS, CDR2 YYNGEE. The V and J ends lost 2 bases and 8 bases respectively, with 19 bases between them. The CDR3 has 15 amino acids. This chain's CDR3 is CASSVEIGRVRGYTF. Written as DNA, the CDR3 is TGTGCCAGCAGCGTCGAGATCGGCAGGGTCAGAGGCTACACCTTC.

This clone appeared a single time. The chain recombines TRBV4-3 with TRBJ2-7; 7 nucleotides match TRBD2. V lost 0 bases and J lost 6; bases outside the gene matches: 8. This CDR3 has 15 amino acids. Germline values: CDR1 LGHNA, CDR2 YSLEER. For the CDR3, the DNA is TGCGCCAGCAGCCAAGATTTCAGCGGGACGGGCGAGCAGTACTTC. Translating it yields CASSQDFSGTGEQYF.

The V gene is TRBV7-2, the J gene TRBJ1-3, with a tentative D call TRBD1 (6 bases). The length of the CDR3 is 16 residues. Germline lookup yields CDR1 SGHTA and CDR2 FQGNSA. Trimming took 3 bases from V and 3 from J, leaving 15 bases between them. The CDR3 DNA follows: TGTGCCAGCAGCTTGGGGGCGGGGGGCGGTGGAAACACCATATATTTT. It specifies CASSLGAGGGGNTIYF.

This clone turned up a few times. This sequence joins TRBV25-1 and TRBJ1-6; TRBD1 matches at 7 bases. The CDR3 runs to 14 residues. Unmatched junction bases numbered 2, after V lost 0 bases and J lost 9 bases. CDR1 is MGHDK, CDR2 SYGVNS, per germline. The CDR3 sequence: CASSEYRQGSPLHF. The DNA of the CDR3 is TGTGCCAGCAGTGAATATCGACAGGGTTCACCCCTCCACTTT. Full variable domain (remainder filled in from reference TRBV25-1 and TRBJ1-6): EADIYQTPRYLVIGTGKKITLECSQTMGHDKMYWYQQDPGMELHLIHYSYGVNSTEKGDLSSESTVSRIRTEHFPLTLESARPSHTSQYLCASSEYRQGSPLHFGNGTRLTVT.

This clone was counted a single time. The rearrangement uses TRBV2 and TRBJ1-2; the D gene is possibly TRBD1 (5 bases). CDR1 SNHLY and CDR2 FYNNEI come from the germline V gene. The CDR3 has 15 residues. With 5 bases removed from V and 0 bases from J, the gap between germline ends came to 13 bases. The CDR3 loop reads CASSLLKGSNYGYTF. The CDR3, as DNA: TGTGCCAGCAGTCTCCTCAAGGGGTCTAACTATGGCTACACCTTC.

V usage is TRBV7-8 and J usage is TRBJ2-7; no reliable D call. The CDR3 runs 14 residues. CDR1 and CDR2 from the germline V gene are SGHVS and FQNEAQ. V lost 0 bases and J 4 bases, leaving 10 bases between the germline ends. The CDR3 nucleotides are TGTGCCAGCAGCTTAGCCCTCGCGGCTTACGAGCAGTACTTC. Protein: CASSLALAAYEQYF.

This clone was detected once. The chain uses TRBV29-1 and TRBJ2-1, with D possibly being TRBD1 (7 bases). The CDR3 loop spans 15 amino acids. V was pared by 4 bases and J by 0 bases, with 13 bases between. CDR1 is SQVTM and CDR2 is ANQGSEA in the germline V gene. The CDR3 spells CSVGQGGASYNEQFF. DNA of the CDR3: TGCAGCGTTGGGCAGGGGGGAGCCTCCTACAATGAGCAGTTCTTC.

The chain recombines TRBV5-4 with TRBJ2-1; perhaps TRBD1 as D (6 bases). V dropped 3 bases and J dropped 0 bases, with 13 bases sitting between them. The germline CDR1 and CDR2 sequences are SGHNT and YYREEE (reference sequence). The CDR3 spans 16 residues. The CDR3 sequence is CASSWKDSSSYNEQFF. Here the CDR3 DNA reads TGTGCCAGCAGCTGGAAGGACAGCAGCTCCTACAATGAGCAGTTCTTC.

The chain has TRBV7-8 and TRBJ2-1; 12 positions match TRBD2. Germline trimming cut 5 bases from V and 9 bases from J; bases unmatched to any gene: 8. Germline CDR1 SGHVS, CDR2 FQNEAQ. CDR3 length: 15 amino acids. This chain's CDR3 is CASSPEASGRAEQFF. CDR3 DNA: TGTGCCAGCAGCCCTGAGGCTAGCGGGAGGGCTGAGCAGTTCTTC.

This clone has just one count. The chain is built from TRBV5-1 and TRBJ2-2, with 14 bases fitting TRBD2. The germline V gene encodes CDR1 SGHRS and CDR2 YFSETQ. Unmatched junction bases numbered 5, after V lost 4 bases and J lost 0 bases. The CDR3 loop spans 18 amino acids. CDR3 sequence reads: CASSTGLAGGANTGELFF. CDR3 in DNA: TGCGCCAGCAGCACCGGACTAGCGGGGGGCGCGAACACCGGGGAGCTGTTTTTT.

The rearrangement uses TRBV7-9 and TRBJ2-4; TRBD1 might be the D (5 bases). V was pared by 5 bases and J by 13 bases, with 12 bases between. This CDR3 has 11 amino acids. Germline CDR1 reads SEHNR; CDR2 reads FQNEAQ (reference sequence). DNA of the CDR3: TGTGCCAGCAGCCAGGACAACAAGCAGTACTTC. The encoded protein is CASSQDNKQYF. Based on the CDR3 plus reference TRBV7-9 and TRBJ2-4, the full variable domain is DTGVSQNPRHKITKRGQNVTFRCDPISEHNRLYWYRQTLGQGPEFLTYFQNEAQLEKSRLLSDRFSAERPKGSFSTLEIQRTEQGDSAMYLCASSQDNKQYFGAGTRLSVL.

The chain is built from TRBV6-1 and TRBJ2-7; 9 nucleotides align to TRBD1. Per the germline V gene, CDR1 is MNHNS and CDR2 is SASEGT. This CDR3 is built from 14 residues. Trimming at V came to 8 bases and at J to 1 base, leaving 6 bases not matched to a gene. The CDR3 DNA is TGTGCCAGCCGGGGACAGGGCGCATCCTACGAGCAGTACTTC. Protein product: CASRGQGASYEQYF.

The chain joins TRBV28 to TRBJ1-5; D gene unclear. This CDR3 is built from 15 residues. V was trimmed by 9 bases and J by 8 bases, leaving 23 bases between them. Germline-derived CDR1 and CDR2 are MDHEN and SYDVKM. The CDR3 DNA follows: TGTGCCAGTTACGAGGCAGATGAGGAGGTAAAGCCCCAGCATTTT. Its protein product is CASYEADEEVKPQHF.

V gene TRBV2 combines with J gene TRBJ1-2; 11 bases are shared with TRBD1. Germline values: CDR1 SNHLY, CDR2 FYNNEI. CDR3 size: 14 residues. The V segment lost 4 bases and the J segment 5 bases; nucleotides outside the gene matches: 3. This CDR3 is CASSGTGGGYGYTF. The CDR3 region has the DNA TGTGCCAGCAGTGGGACAGGGGGCGGGTATGGCTACACCTTC.

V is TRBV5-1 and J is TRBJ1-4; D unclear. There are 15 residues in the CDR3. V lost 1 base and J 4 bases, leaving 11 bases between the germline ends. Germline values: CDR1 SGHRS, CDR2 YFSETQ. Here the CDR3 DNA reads TGCGCCAGCAGCTTGACAGTTTTGGGTAATGAAAAACTGTTTTTT. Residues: CASSLTVLGNEKLFF.

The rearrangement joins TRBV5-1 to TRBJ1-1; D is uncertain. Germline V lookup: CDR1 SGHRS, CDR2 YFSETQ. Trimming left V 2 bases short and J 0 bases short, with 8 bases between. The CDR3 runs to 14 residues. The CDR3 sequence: CASSLIVMNTEAFF. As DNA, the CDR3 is TGCGCCAGCAGCTTAATTGTCATGAACACTGAAGCTTTCTTT.

Here the CDR3 DNA reads TGTGCCAGCAGCGTGGGGGACAGCCTAAATACGCAGTATTTT. Amino acid sequence: CASSVGDSLNTQYF. This chain links TRBV9 with TRBJ2-3, with 7 bases identical to TRBD1. The trim removed 2 bases at V and 7 bases at J, leaving 7 bases unmatched. Germline V gene lookup returns CDR1 SGDLS and CDR2 YYNGEE. The CDR3 is 14 amino acids.

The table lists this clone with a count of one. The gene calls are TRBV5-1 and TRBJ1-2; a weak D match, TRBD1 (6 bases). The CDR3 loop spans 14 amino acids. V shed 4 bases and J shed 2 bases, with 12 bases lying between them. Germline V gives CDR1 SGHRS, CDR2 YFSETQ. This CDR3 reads CASSEQGGNYGYTF. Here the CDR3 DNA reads TGCGCCAGCAGCGAACAGGGCGGAAACTATGGCTACACCTTC.

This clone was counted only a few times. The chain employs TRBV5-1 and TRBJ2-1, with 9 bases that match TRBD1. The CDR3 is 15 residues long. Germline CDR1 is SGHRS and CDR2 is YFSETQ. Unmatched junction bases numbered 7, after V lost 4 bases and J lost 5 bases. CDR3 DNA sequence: TGCGCCAGCAGCGTGGGACAGGGACCACACAATGAGCAGTTCTTC. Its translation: CASSVGQGPHNEQFF.

The CDR3 region has the DNA TGCGCCAGCAGCCAAGACACCGGGACATTGAACACTGAAGCTTTCTTT. Protein sequence: CASSQDTGTLNTEAFF. The gene calls are TRBV4-3 and TRBJ1-1; D may be TRBD1 (6 bases). The CDR3 sequence is 16 residues long. Trimming pared 0 bases from V and 0 bases from J, leaving 11 bases between. Per the germline V gene, CDR1 is LGHNA and CDR2 is YSLEER.

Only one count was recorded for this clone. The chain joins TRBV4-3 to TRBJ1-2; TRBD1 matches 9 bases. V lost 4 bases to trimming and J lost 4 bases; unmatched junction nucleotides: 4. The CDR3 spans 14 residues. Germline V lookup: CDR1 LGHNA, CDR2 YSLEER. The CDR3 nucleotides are TGCGCCAGCAGCCCTGACAGGGGGTCCTATGGCTACACCTTC. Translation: CASSPDRGSYGYTF.

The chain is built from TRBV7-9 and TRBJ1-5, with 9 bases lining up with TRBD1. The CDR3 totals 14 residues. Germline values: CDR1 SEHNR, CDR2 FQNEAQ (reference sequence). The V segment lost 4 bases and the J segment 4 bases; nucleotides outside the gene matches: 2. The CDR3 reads CASSSQGANQPQHF. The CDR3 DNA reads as TGTGCCAGCAGCTCACAGGGGGCTAATCAGCCCCAGCATTTT.

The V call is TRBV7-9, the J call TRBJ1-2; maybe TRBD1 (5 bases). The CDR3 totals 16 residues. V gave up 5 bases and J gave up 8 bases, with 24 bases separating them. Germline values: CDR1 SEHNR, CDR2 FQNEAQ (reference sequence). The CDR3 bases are TGTGCCAGCAGCACCGAGGCCGGAGGGGTAACTATGGGCTACACCTTC. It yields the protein CASSTEAGGVTMGYTF.

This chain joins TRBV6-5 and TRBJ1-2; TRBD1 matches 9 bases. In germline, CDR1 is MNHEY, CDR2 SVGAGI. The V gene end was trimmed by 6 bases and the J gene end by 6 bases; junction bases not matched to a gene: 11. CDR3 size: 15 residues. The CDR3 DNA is TGTGCCAGCAGAGAACCCGGGACAGGGAAGAATGGCTACACCTTC. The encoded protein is CASREPGTGKNGYTF.

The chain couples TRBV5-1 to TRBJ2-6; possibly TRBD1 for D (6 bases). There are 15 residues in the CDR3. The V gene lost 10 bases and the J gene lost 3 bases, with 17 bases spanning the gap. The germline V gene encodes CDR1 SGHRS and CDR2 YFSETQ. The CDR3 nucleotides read TGCGCCGGAAAAACAGGGCCGGGTGGGGCCAACGTCCTGACTTTC. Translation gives CAGKTGPGGANVLTF.

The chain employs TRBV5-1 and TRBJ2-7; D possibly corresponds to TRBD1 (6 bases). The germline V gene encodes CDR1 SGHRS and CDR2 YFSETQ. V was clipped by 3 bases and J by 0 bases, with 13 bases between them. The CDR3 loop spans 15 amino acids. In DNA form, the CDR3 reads TGCGCCAGCAGCTCGGACAGATGGAACTCCTACGAGCAGTACTTC. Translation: CASSSDRWNSYEQYF.

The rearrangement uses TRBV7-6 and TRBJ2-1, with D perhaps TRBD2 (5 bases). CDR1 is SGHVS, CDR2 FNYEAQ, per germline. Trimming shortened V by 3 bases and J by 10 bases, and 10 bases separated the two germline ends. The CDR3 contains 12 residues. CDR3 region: CASSLVGAEQFF. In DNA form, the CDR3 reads TGTGCCAGCAGCTTGGTGGGAGCCGAGCAGTTCTTC. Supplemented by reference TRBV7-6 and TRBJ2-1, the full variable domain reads GAGVSQSPRYKVTKRGQDVALRCDPISGHVSLYWYRQALGQGPEFLTYFNYEAQQDKSGLPNDRFSAERPEGSISTLTIQRTEQRDSAMYRCASSLVGAEQFFGPGTRLTVL.

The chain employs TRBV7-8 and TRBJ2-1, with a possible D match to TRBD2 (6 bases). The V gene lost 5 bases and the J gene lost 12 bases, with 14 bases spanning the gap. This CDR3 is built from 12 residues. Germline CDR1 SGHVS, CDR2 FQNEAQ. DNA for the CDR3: TGTGCCAGCAGCCCCGTCGGGGGTAGGCAGTTCTTC. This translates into CASSPVGGRQFF. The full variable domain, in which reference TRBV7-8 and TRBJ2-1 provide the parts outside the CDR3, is GAGVSQSPRYKVAKRGQDVALRCDPISGHVSLFWYQQALGQGPEFLTYFQNEAQLDKSGLPSDRFFAERPEGSVSTLKIQRTQQEDSAVYLCASSPVGGRQFFGPGTRLTVL.

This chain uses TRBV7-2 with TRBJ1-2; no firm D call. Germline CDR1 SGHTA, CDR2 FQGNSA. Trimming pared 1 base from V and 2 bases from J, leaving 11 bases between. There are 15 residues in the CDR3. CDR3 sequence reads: CASSLELSSNYGYTF. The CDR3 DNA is TGTGCCAGCAGCTTAGAGCTATCGTCAAACTATGGCTACACCTTC.

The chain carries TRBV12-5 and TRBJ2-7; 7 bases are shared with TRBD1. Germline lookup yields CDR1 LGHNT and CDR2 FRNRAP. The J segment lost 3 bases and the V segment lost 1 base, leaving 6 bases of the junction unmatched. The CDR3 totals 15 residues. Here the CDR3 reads CASGLADRVVYEQYF. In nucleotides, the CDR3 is TGTGCTAGTGGTTTGGCCGACAGGGTGGTCTACGAGCAGTACTTC.